A selection of T cell receptor beta chains follows, all from one sample in a study of blood T cell repertoires in COVID-19. TCRdb keeps only in-frame clones here, not all; method: immunoSEQ multiplex PCR. The data contain over 450,000 clones, approximately 89% of them singletons. The sequencing sample was made of peripheral blood. The receptors derive from a man younger than 35 with COVID-19, enrolled during active disease. Each CDR3 is given with its conserved first and last residue. Fields, in order: CDR3 length, D gene, J gene, clone size, V gene, CDR3 DNA, CDR3 protein. The D gene is left open where the match is weak. Some rows mark clone size as missing; the rest say once, few, many or name a class of expanded clone.

>11|NA|TRBJ2-7|NA|TRBV6-5
TGTGCCAGCAGAATGGGAGTCGAGCAGTACTTC
CASRMGVEQYF
>14|NA|TRBJ2-5|NA|TRBV3-1/TRBV3-2
TGTGCCAGCAGCCAGGGGCTCGTAGCCGAGACCCAGTACTTC
CASSQGLVAETQYF
>20|TRBD1|TRBJ1-2|NA|TRBV7-8
TGTGCCAGCAGCTCCCCCGGGACAGGTTCTCCCCTAAGGAGTGTGCAGGGCTACACCTTC
CASSSPGTGSPLRSVQGYTF
>16|TRBD2|TRBJ2-3|NA|TRBV19
TGTGCCAGTAGTATGGGTGGGAGGGCTCACAAAGATACGCAGTATTTT
CASSMGGRAHKDTQYF
>15|TRBD2|TRBJ2-2|few|TRBV30
TGTGCCTGGGATCTAACGGGAGGACACACCGGGGAGCTGTTTTTT
CAWDLTGGHTGELFF
>17|TRBD2|TRBJ2-5|NA|TRBV18
TGTGCCAGCTCACGAATGGGAGCCGGGACTAGCGGAGAGACCCAGTACTTC
CASSRMGAGTSGETQYF
>14|TRBD1|TRBJ2-1|NA|TRBV18
TGTGCCAGCTTACCGGGACAGGGTATTCCCCAGCAGTTCTTC
CASLPGQGIPQQFF
>15|TRBD2|TRBJ2-3|once|TRBV10-1
TGCGCCAGCACCGATACTAGCGGGGGCACAGATACGCAGTATTTT
CASTDTSGGTDTQYF
>15|NA|TRBJ2-7|NA|TRBV4-2
TGTGCCAGCAGCCGCACCGGGGACACCTCTGGGGAGCAGTACTTC
CASSRTGDTSGEQYF
>12|NA|TRBJ2-2|NA|TRBV19
TGTGCCAGTAGTCTACAGTCCGGGGAGCTGTTTTTT
CASSLQSGELFF
>13|NA|TRBJ1-4|once|TRBV24-1
TGTGCCACCAGTGAACTGACCGGGGTTAAACTGTTTTTT
CATSELTGVKLFF
>15|NA|TRBJ2-3|NA|TRBV9
TGTGCCAGCAGCGACAGCCTTTCTAGCACAGATACGCAGTATTTT
CASSDSLSSTDTQYF
>19|TRBD1|TRBJ1-5|NA|TRBV24-1
TGTGCCACCGGAGGTGGGGACAGGGGCGCGGGGGATAGCAATCAGCCCCAGCATTTT
CATGGGDRGAGDSNQPQHF
>16|NA|TRBJ1-3|NA|TRBV6-5
TGTGCCAGCAGTTACTCGACATCGTATGCTGGAAACACCATATATTTT
CASSYSTSYAGNTIYF
>15|TRBD2|TRBJ2-5|NA|TRBV11-2
TGTGCCAGCAGCTTAGAACTAGCGGGGCAAGAGACCCAGTACTTC
CASSLELAGQETQYF
>13|TRBD2|TRBJ2-7|NA|TRBV4-1
TGCGCCAGCAGCCTGGGACTAGTCGACGAGCAGTACTTC
CASSLGLVDEQYF
>15|NA|TRBJ2-2|NA|TRBV7-9
TGTGCCAGCAGCTTACGGGATGTGGTGACCGGGGAGCTGTTTTTT
CASSLRDVVTGELFF
>16|NA|TRBJ1-6|NA|TRBV7-9
TGTGCCAGCAGCTTAGCGTTGAGGAATAATAATTCACCCCTCCACTTT
CASSLALRNNNSPLHF
>15|TRBD1|TRBJ1-1|NA|TRBV19
TGTGCCAGTAAGACAGGGGGCGGGATGAACACTGAAGCTTTCTTT
CASKTGGGMNTEAFF
>16|NA|TRBJ2-7|NA|TRBV21-1
TGTGCCAGCAGCAAAGGGGAGCGGGGAATCTCCTACGAGCAGTACTTC
CASSKGERGISYEQYF
>19|TRBD2|TRBJ2-3|NA|TRBV7-7
TGTGCTAGCAGCTTAAGACTAGCGGGAGGGCCCGGTTTGGCAGATACGCAGTATTTT
CASSLRLAGGPGLADTQYF
>14|NA|TRBJ2-7|few|TRBV6-5
TGTGCCAGCAGCCCCGGAGCAGGGGCCTACGAGCAGTACTTC
CASSPGAGAYEQYF
>15|NA|TRBJ1-1|NA|TRBV6-7
TGTGCCAGCAGTTCTCGGGACTCCAGGGACACTGAAGCTTTCTTT
CASSSRDSRDTEAFF
>15|NA|TRBJ1-5|NA|TRBV7-3
TGTGCCAGCAGCTTACCGACAGTTAGCAATCAGCCCCAGCATTTT
CASSLPTVSNQPQHF
>14|TRBD2|TRBJ2-1|few|TRBV27
TGTGCCAGCAGTGCAGGACTAGCGTCAAATGAGCAGTTCTTC
CASSAGLASNEQFF
>13|NA|TRBJ2-7|NA|TRBV10-3
TGTGCCATCAGTGAGTGGGTAGCACACGAGCAGTACTTC
CAISEWVAHEQYF
>14|NA|TRBJ2-7|NA|TRBV6-5
TGTGCCAGCAGTTACTCGGGGGGTATCAACGAGCAGTACTTC
CASSYSGGINEQYF
>14|TRBD1|TRBJ2-7|NA|TRBV11-2
TGTGCCAGCAGCTTAGACACGACAGGGAACGAGCAGTACTTC
CASSLDTTGNEQYF
>12|NA|TRBJ2-1|NA|TRBV2
TGTGCCAGCAGAGCGACGGAAAATGAGCAGTTCTTC
CASRATENEQFF
>15|NA|TRBJ2-7|NA|TRBV21-1
TGTGCCAGCAGCAAACATGGCGGGGCAAGCTACGAGCAGTACTTC
CASSKHGGASYEQYF
>18|TRBD2|TRBJ2-1|once|TRBV7-2
TGTGCCAGCAGCTACAGACTAGCGGGAGGGAGCTCCTACAATGAGCAGTTCTTC
CASSYRLAGGSSYNEQFF
>15|TRBD2|TRBJ2-3|few|TRBV6-4
TGTGCCAGCAGTGACGTGGCGGGAGGAACAGATACGCAGTATTTT
CASSDVAGGTDTQYF
>13|NA|TRBJ2-2|NA|TRBV5-1
TGCGCCAGCAAAGCCCCGAACACCGGGGAGCTGTTTTTT
CASKAPNTGELFF
>15|TRBD1|TRBJ2-2|NA|TRBV19
TGTGCCAGTAGTAGGACAGGGCCCGACACCGGGGAGCTGTTTTTT
CASSRTGPDTGELFF
>15|NA|TRBJ2-7|once|TRBV6-1
TGTGCCAGCAGTGAAATGTCTGGGAGGAACTACGAGCAGTACTTC
CASSEMSGRNYEQYF
>16|NA|TRBJ1-6|NA|TRBV7-9
TGTGCCAGCAGCCCCGCTGGAGGACGGAATAATTCACCCCTCCACTTT
CASSPAGGRNNSPLHF
>13|NA|TRBJ1-5|NA|TRBV10-1
TGCGCCAGCAGTCGACAGACTAATCAGCCCCAGCATTTT
CASSRQTNQPQHF
>13|TRBD2|TRBJ2-7|once|TRBV29-1
TGCAGCGTTGGAAGCGGGGTCGTCTACGAGCAGTACTTC
CSVGSGVVYEQYF
>15|NA|TRBJ2-3|NA|TRBV19
TGTGCCAGTAGTATAGATGTCAGGGGCAGGGATACGCAGTATTTT
CASSIDVRGRDTQYF
>14|NA|TRBJ1-2|NA|TRBV3-1/TRBV3-2
TGTGCCAGCAGCCAAGATAGCTCAGCCTCACGGGTAACCTTC
CASSQDSSASRVTF
>14|TRBD1|TRBJ1-6|NA|TRBV6-5
TGTGCCAGCAGGCTCGGGACAGGGAGCTCACCCCTCCACTTT
CASRLGTGSSPLHF
>16|TRBD2|TRBJ2-3|NA|TRBV11-2
TGTGCCAGCAGCTCACCTAGGACTAGCGGCACAGATACGCAGTATTTT
CASSSPRTSGTDTQYF
>13|TRBD1|TRBJ2-5|NA|TRBV12-3/TRBV12-4
TGTGCCAGCAGTCCCACAGGGGGAGAGACCCAGTACTTC
CASSPTGGETQYF
>12|NA|TRBJ2-7|NA|TRBV7-8
TGTGCCAGCAGCCCTAGCTCCTACGAGCAGTACTTC
CASSPSSYEQYF
>16|NA|TRBJ1-1|NA|TRBV7-9
TGTGCCAGCAGCTTAGAGGGAAGAGGGATGAACACTGAAGCTTTCTTT
CASSLEGRGMNTEAFF
>13|NA|TRBJ1-4|once|TRBV5-1
TGCGCCAGCCAAACAGGCAATGATGAAAAACTGTTTTTT
CASQTGNDEKLFF
>13|TRBD2|TRBJ2-7|NA|TRBV27
TGTGCCAGCAGTTTTAGCGGGGCCTACGAGCAGTACTTC
CASSFSGAYEQYF
>16|NA|TRBJ2-1|NA|TRBV27
TGTGCCAGCAGCCCAGCCCTAGCAAAGTCTTACAATGAGCAGTTCTTC
CASSPALAKSYNEQFF
>13|NA|TRBJ2-5|NA|TRBV5-4
TGTGCCAGCAGCTTCCTCCGGGAAGAGACCCAGTACTTC
CASSFLREETQYF